This TCR beta chain derives from a study of cytomegalovirus exposure and HLA in healthy donors. Study-level background: Roughly 89 million unique TCR sequences came from HLA-typed donors in an early release. Overall study results and limits: Owing to their indistinguishability, certain V segments, notably TRBV6-2 and TRBV6-3, were excluded.

J was trimmed by 7 bases and V by 5 bases; bases with no gene match: 1. CDR3 length: 12 residues. Germline loops: CDR1 MGHDK, CDR2 SYGVNS. There were likely unrecorded immune exposures, though donors were nominally healthy when sampled. Of note for this clone: The target antigen is unknown.

Amplification used 60 Vbeta primers and 13 Jbeta primers. Libraries were prepared by immunoSEQ multiplex PCR; TCRdb keeps only in-frame clonotypes and omits some of them. The sample includes more than 95,000 clones. The TCR sequence derives from a man aged 35 to 55 in good health and CMV-seronegative. The J gene is TRBJ1-4, the V gene TRBV25-1; TRBD1 agrees at 7 bases. Specimen: PBMCs. The CDR3: CASSWDSEKLFF. CDR3 DNA: TGTGCCAGCAGTTGGGACAGTGAAAAACTGTTTTTT.